This T cell receptor (beta chain) was documented in a study of T cells in Graves' hyperthyroidism and ophthalmopathy. Germline V gene lookup returns CDR1 GTSNPN and CDR2 SVGIG (reference sequence). This CDR3 contains 11 residues. TCR beta CDR3 sequences were amplified from RNA transcripts. HTBI primers were the set used in a first-round RT-PCR of the TCR CDR3. MiXCR, applied by TCRdb to the multiplex PCR reads, yields one record per CDR3 protein. This table holds more than 300,000 distinct CDR3 sequences, approximately 18% found once. As concerns this clonotype: Sequence at one end of the junction differs from germline and may be a read error.

The chain has TRBV30 and TRBJ2-1, with 10 bases fitting TRBD1. The clonotype originates from a young woman with Graves' hyperthyroidism that later progressed to Graves' ophthalmopathy. The sample taken for sequencing was blood. In DNA, the CDR3 is TGCGGGACAGGGGAAGCTCTCGAGCAGTTCTTC. Residues: CGTGEALEQFF.